Below, 10 T cell receptor beta chains from the same sample are listed, as sequenced in a study of T cell responses to AZD1222 COVID-19 vaccine. TCRdb's table, derived via immunoSEQ multiplex PCR, lists solely in-frame clones and lacks some. Here the sample spans about 180,000 clones, around 90% being singletons. Sample: peripheral blood, taken 28 days after the second AZD1222 dose. These receptors originate from an adult who received the AZD1222 COVID-19 vaccine.

V usage is TRBV6-5 and J usage is TRBJ1-2, with 7 bases lining up with TRBD1. V gave up 7 bases and J gave up 8 bases; unmatched junction bases: 7. Germline loops: CDR1 MNHEY, CDR2 SVGAGI. CDR3 length: 12 residues. For the CDR3, the DNA is TGTGCCAGCACCCCGGACAGGTTGGGCTACACCTTC. Its translation: CASTPDRLGYTF.

The chain combines TRBV6-5 with TRBJ2-5; no clear D. CDR3 length equals 14 residues. The V gene lost 0 bases and the J gene lost 1 base, with 6 bases spanning the gap. Germline V gives CDR1 MNHEY, CDR2 SVGAGI. The CDR3 DNA is TGTGCCAGCAGTTACTCGTATAGCCAAGAGACCCAGTACTTC. Residues: CASSYSYSQETQYF.

V gene TRBV3-1 (or the pseudogene TRBV3-2) combines with J gene TRBJ1-2, with 7 bases lining up with TRBD1. CDR1 is LGHDT, CDR2 YNNKEL, per germline (reference sequence). This CDR3 is 17 amino acids long. Germline trimming cut 0 bases from V and 7 bases from J; bases unmatched to any gene: 14. This CDR3 reads CASSQDPGGGRSSGYTF. The CDR3 coding sequence is TGTGCCAGCAGCCAAGACCCAGGGGGGGGCCGTTCTTCTGGCTACACCTTC.

V is TRBV7-9 and J is TRBJ2-7; 8 nucleotides align to TRBD1. CDR1 SEHNR and CDR2 FQNEAQ come from the germline V gene (reference sequence). The CDR3 is made up of 16 amino acids. V shed 3 bases, J shed 2 bases, and the junction held 9 bases outside the gene matches. CDR3 region: CASSFVPGQEAYEQYF. The CDR3 DNA reads TGTGCCAGCAGCTTTGTCCCGGGACAGGAAGCCTACGAGCAGTACTTC.

The chain combines TRBV5-6 with TRBJ1-2; 7 bases map to TRBD1. From germline, CDR1 is SGHDT and CDR2 YYEEEE. V shed 3 bases and J 5 bases; nucleotides not matched to a gene: 16. The CDR3 loop spans 17 amino acids. CDR3 sequence reads: CASSSGQALVLVYGYTF. The CDR3 DNA follows: TGTGCCAGCAGCTCTGGACAGGCTTTGGTTTTAGTGTATGGCTACACCTTC.

The V gene is TRBV5-1, the J gene TRBJ2-4; 8 bases agree with TRBD1. The CDR3 sequence is 17 residues long. From germline, CDR1 is SGHRS and CDR2 YFSETQ. After removal of 4 bases from V and 6 bases from J, the junction contained 15 bases not matched to a gene. This chain's CDR3 is CASSKDREPFARNIQYF. CDR3 DNA sequence: TGCGCCAGCAGCAAGGACAGGGAACCCTTCGCACGAAACATTCAGTACTTC.

The chain employs TRBV18 and TRBJ2-3; D not resolved. Trimming took 3 bases from V and 2 from J, leaving 9 bases between them. The CDR3 runs to 14 residues. CDR1 KGHSH and CDR2 LQKENI come from the germline V gene. The DNA for the CDR3 is TGTGCCAGCTCACCGGTACCGACCACAGATACGCAGTATTTT. Translated: CASSPVPTTDTQYF.

The chain uses TRBV5-6 and TRBJ1-6; 10 bases map to TRBD1. Per the germline V gene, CDR1 is SGHDT and CDR2 is YYEEEE. This CDR3 is built from 17 residues. V lost 0 bases, J lost 7 bases, and 7 bases stayed unmatched. The CDR3 sequence is CASSLALSGQGNSPLHF. CDR3 bases: TGTGCCAGCAGCTTGGCTCTTTCGGGACAGGGGAATTCACCCCTCCACTTT.

The CDR3 DNA reads TGTGCCAGCAGCCAAGAAGGTTCCTTGGGACTCAGAGTGGGGTACTCCTCAAACAATGAGCAGTTCTTC. This sequence encodes CASSQEGSLGLRVGYSSNNEQFF. The chain joins TRBV3-1 (or the pseudogene TRBV3-2) to TRBJ2-1; weak D call: TRBD2 (6 bases). V was clipped by 0 bases and J by 5 bases, with 35 bases between them. The CDR3 sequence is 23 residues long. Germline V gene lookup returns CDR1 LGHDT and CDR2 YNNKEL (reference sequence).

The chain has TRBV28 and TRBJ1-2; D remains ambiguous. Germline V gives CDR1 MDHEN, CDR2 SYDVKM. The CDR3 extends over 13 amino acids. V was cut by 5 bases and J by 6 bases, with 13 bases left in between. CDR3 protein: CASSPAGSHGYTF. The CDR3, as DNA: TGTGCCAGCAGTCCTGCTGGGTCGCATGGCTACACCTTC.